The clone carrying this T cell receptor (beta chain) was counted at least ten times. This sample was taken from a study of T cells in Graves' hyperthyroidism and ophthalmopathy. The CDR3 regions of TCR beta were amplified from RNA transcripts. Using the HTBI primer set, a first-round RT-PCR was run on the TCR CDR3. MiXCR, run by TCRdb on the multiplex PCR reads, gives a single entry per CDR3 protein. The data show hundreds of thousands of distinct CDR3 sequences, 11% to 15% seen once. CDR1 is SEHNR and CDR2 is FQNEAQ in the germline V gene (reference sequence). This CDR3 is 16 amino acids long. The germline V and J ends were trimmed by 3 bases and 0 bases, with 11 bases remaining between them.

This clonotype originated in a woman aged 18-30 years with Graves' hyperthyroidism. J is TRBJ2-2 and V is TRBV7-9; D is unclear. Sample: blood. Here the CDR3 DNA reads TGTGCCAGCAGCTTGATGGTTTCCTCGAACACCGGGGAGCTGTTTTTT. Protein sequence: CASSLMVSSNTGELFF.